What follows are 27 T cell receptor beta chains derived from one specimen sequenced in a study of shared clonotypes between healthy human individuals. Data came from immunoSEQ multiplex PCR; TCRdb stores just in-frame clones and leaves some out. The table lists around 940,000 clones, more than 75% of them singletons. Material: memory CD4+ T cells sorted from blood. As for subset: CD45RA-negative fraction. These TCRs come from a young man in good health.

This clone was seen only once. The chain links TRBV7-9 to TRBJ1-3; D gene uncertain. The CDR3 is 14 residues long. The V end lost 5 bases, the J end lost 2 bases, and 10 bases lay between the germline ends. Germline CDR1 SEHNR, CDR2 FQNEAQ (reference sequence). The CDR3 loop is CASSLDIAGNTIYF. The CDR3 region has the DNA TGTGCCAGCAGCCTAGACATTGCTGGAAACACCATATATTTT. The entire variable domain, with the rest obtained from reference TRBV7-9 and TRBJ1-3, is as follows: DTGVSQNPRHKITKRGQNVTFRCDPISEHNRLYWYRQTLGQGPEFLTYFQNEAQLEKSRLLSDRFSAERPKGSFSTLEIQRTEQGDSAMYLCASSLDIAGNTIYFGEGSWLTVV.

CDR3 protein: CASSMGTVNSPLHF. CDR3 nucleotide sequence: TGTGCCAGTAGTATGGGGACAGTTAATTCACCCCTCCACTTT. The J gene is TRBJ1-6, the V gene TRBV19; 7 bases map to TRBD1. Germline trimming cut 3 bases from V and 6 bases from J; bases unmatched to any gene: 2. Germline CDR1 and CDR2: LNHDA and SQIVND (reference sequence). The length of the CDR3 is 14 residues.

The chain links TRBV9 to TRBJ2-5, with 7 nucleotides matching TRBD2. J lost 7 bases, V lost 0 bases, and 9 bases had no gene match. The germline gives CDR1 SGDLS, CDR2 YYNGEE. CDR3 length equals 15 residues. The CDR3 DNA is TGTGCCAGCAGCGTAGCTAGCGGCCAGCCCGGGACCCAGTACTTC. Its translation is CASSVASGQPGTQYF.

The chain is built from TRBV4-3 and TRBJ1-1; D ambiguous. V lost 1 base and J lost 3, with 12 bases in between. The CDR3 contains 15 residues. CDR1 is LGHNA and CDR2 is YSLEER in the germline V gene. The chain's CDR3 is CASSQGRPGDTEAFF. The CDR3 region has the DNA TGCGCCAGCAGCCAAGGTCGCCCCGGGGACACTGAAGCTTTCTTT.

V is TRBV5-6 and J is TRBJ1-2, with D maybe TRBD1 (5 bases). Germline-derived CDR1 and CDR2 are SGHDT and YYEEEE. This CDR3 is built from 16 residues. Deletions cut 4 bases from V and 2 bases from J, with 18 bases between. The CDR3 DNA follows: TGTGCCAGCAGCCCCATCGGGGGAGGGATAAACTATGGCTACACCTTC. It is translated as CASSPIGGGINYGYTF.

V and J are TRBV12-5 and TRBJ2-7; 10 nucleotides match TRBD1. The CDR3 contains 15 residues. Per germline, CDR1 LGHNT and CDR2 FRNRAP. Losses at the gene ends were 6 bases for V and 6 bases for J; bases not matched to a gene: 11. The CDR3 here is CASGLRTGGISEQYF. CDR3 nucleotides: TGTGCTAGTGGCCTCCGGACAGGGGGTATCAGCGAGCAGTACTTC.

The V and J genes are TRBV5-8 and TRBJ2-4; tentatively, D is TRBD2 (6 bases). From germline, CDR1 is SGHTS and CDR2 YDEGEE. The CDR3 is made up of 12 amino acids. V lost 2 bases, J lost 7 bases, and 7 bases lay in between. The CDR3 nucleotides are TGTGCCAGCAGCTTAGGAGGGAACATTCAGTACTTC. It codes for CASSLGGNIQYF.

The chain combines TRBV9 with TRBJ2-1; D is perhaps TRBD2 (5 bases). CDR3 size: 14 residues. Trimming left V 0 bases short and J 10 bases short, with 14 bases between. Per the germline V gene, CDR1 is SGDLS and CDR2 is YYNGEE. The CDR3 loop reads CASSVDDQRLEQFF. The CDR3 coding sequence is TGTGCCAGCAGCGTAGATGACCAGCGGCTCGAGCAGTTCTTC.

The chain combines TRBV6-6 with TRBJ1-3, with D perhaps TRBD1 (6 bases). The CDR3 loop spans 15 amino acids. The germline gives CDR1 MNHNY, CDR2 SVGAGI (reference sequence). V was trimmed by 2 bases and J by 2 bases, leaving 10 bases between them. In DNA form, the CDR3 reads TGTGCCAGCAGTTACATAGGGGGAGCTGGAAACACCATATATTTT. It specifies CASSYIGGAGNTIYF.

The chain joins TRBV2 to TRBJ2-6; TRBD1 agrees at 11 bases. The trim removed 7 bases at V and 2 bases at J, leaving 7 bases unmatched. Germline CDR1 SNHLY, CDR2 FYNNEI. This CDR3 spans 17 amino acids. The CDR3 here is CASTRTGGTTGANVLTF. CDR3 nucleotide sequence: TGTGCCAGCACTAGGACAGGGGGCACTACTGGGGCCAACGTCCTGACTTTC. The complete variable domain, with remaining parts taken from reference TRBV2 and TRBJ2-6, reads EPEVTQTPSHQVTQMGQEVILRCVPISNHLYFYWYRQILGQKVEFLVSFYNNEISEKSEIFDDQFSVERPDGSNFTLKIRSTKLEDSAMYFCASTRTGGTTGANVLTFGAGSRLTVL.

The sample holds a few counts of this clone. This CDR3 is also generated by other DNA sequences in the sample. This chain links TRBV7-6 with TRBJ2-5, with TRBD1 as a possible D gene (5 bases). Germline CDR1 reads SGHVS; CDR2 reads FNYEAQ. The CDR3 contains 13 residues. The V and J ends lost 5 bases and 2 bases respectively, with 9 bases between them. The chain's CDR3 is CASSLGAQETQYF. The CDR3 bases are TGTGCCAGCAGCCTAGGGGCACAAGAGACCCAGTACTTC. Full variable domain (remainder filled in from reference TRBV7-6 and TRBJ2-5): GAGVSQSPRYKVTKRGQDVALRCDPISGHVSLYWYRQALGQGPEFLTYFNYEAQQDKSGLPNDRFSAERPEGSISTLTIQRTEQRDSAMYRCASSLGAQETQYFGPGTRLLVL.

The chain is built from TRBV7-9 and TRBJ1-5; D ambiguous. V gave up 3 bases and J gave up 5 bases, with 8 bases separating them. CDR3 length: 13 residues. Germline CDR1 is SEHNR and CDR2 is FQNEAQ (reference sequence). CDR3: CASSLFGDQPQHF. The DNA for the CDR3 is TGTGCCAGCAGCTTGTTTGGGGATCAGCCCCAGCATTTT.

The chain carries TRBV4-3 and TRBJ2-3; 8 nucleotides line up with TRBD2. V lost 6 bases and J lost 1; bases outside the gene matches: 9. The CDR3 is 16 residues long. Germline loops: CDR1 LGHNA, CDR2 YSLEER. The CDR3 loop is CASSHAGTRGTDTQYF. Written as DNA, the CDR3 is TGCGCCAGCAGTCACGCAGGGACTAGAGGCACAGATACGCAGTATTTT.

About this clone: The same CDR3 arises from other DNA sequences in this sample as well. V gene TRBV18 combines with J gene TRBJ2-7; 10 nucleotides align to TRBD1. The V segment lost 1 base and the J segment 2 bases; nucleotides outside the gene matches: 2. From germline, CDR1 is KGHSH and CDR2 LQKENI. The CDR3 consists of 15 residues. The CDR3 sequence is CASSPQGQGTYEQYF. CDR3 DNA sequence: TGTGCCAGCTCACCACAGGGACAGGGGACCTACGAGCAGTACTTC. Supplemented by reference TRBV18 and TRBJ2-7, the full variable domain reads NAGVMQNPRHLVRRRGQEARLRCSPMKGHSHVYWYRQLPEEGLKFMVYLQKENIIDESGMPKERFSAEFPKEGPSILRIQQVVRGDSAAYFCASSPQGQGTYEQYFGPGTRLTVT.

V gene TRBV28 combines with J gene TRBJ1-2; 9 bases fit TRBD1. Germline V gene lookup returns CDR1 MDHEN and CDR2 SYDVKM. This CDR3 comprises 14 residues. V lost 8 bases and J lost 8; bases outside the gene matches: 12. CDR3 bases: TGTGCCAGCGATCCGGGACAGGGAGCGGAAGGCTACACCTTC. This translates into CASDPGQGAEGYTF.

V gene TRBV5-1 combines with J gene TRBJ2-2; tentative D call: TRBD2 (6 bases). There are 13 residues in the CDR3. Between the trimmed V and J ends, which lost 1 base and 7 bases, there was a span of 8 bases. The germline CDR1 and CDR2 sequences are SGHRS and YFSETQ. The CDR3 reads CASSLREDGELFF. CDR3 coding DNA: TGCGCCAGCAGCTTGAGGGAGGACGGGGAGCTGTTTTTT.

Points on this clone: Distinct nucleotide sequences in the sample also encode this CDR3. The chain joins TRBV5-1 to TRBJ2-5; possibly TRBD1 for D (6 bases). Germline assignment: CDR1 SGHRS and CDR2 YFSETQ. Trimming left V 4 bases short and J 5 bases short, with 15 bases between. The CDR3 extends over 14 amino acids. The CDR3 is CASSPGTGRETQYF. For the CDR3, the DNA is TGCGCCAGCAGCCCAGGAACAGGGCGGGAGACCCAGTACTTC.

This chain links TRBV19 with TRBJ2-7; weak D call: TRBD2 (6 bases). This CDR3 is 13 amino acids long. The germline CDR1 and CDR2 sequences are LNHDA and SQIVND (reference sequence). Trimming removed 6 bases at V and 5 bases at J, with 14 bases between. In nucleotides, the CDR3 is TGTGCCAGTAGCACCCAGGAGGGAAACGAGCAGTACTTC. Its translation: CASSTQEGNEQYF.

This clone was counted a few times. The rearrangement uses TRBV6-5 and TRBJ2-7; 9 bases agree with TRBD2. This CDR3 has 13 residues. The ends lost 5 bases at V and 5 bases at J; junction bases unmatched: 4. Germline assignment: CDR1 MNHEY and CDR2 SVGAGI. CDR3 DNA sequence: TGTGCCAGCAGTCGTAGCGGGAGAGACGAGCAGTACTTC. Translation gives CASSRSGRDEQYF.

J is TRBJ1-4 and V is TRBV6-6; D is uncertain. Germline V gene data show CDR1 as MNHNY and CDR2 as SVGAGI (reference sequence). This CDR3 is 15 amino acids long. Trimming removed 5 bases from V and 14 bases from J, with 24 bases in between. CDR3 sequence (DNA): TGTGCCAGCAGTGCTCGGGCTAAAAGCCATGAAAGCCTGTTTTTT. It codes for CASSARAKSHESLFF.

V usage is TRBV7-8 and J usage is TRBJ2-2, with D perhaps matching TRBD1 or TRBD2 (5 bases each). Germline V gene lookup returns CDR1 SGHVS and CDR2 FQNEAQ. Deletions cut 1 base from V and 3 bases from J, with 6 bases between. The CDR3 runs to 14 residues. CDR3 coding DNA: TGTGCCAGCAGCTTAGAGGGACACACCGGGGAGCTGTTTTTT. Amino acid sequence: CASSLEGHTGELFF. The full variable domain, with the rest looked up from reference TRBV7-8 and TRBJ2-2, is GAGVSQSPRYKVAKRGQDVALRCDPISGHVSLFWYQQALGQGPEFLTYFQNEAQLDKSGLPSDRFFAERPEGSVSTLKIQRTQQEDSAVYLCASSLEGHTGELFFGEGSRLTVL.

V is TRBV6-1 and J is TRBJ1-4; D is ambiguous. The CDR3 is 15 residues long. Germline lookup yields CDR1 MNHNS and CDR2 SASEGT. V shed 6 bases and J shed 6 bases, with 17 bases lying between them. The CDR3 spells CASSRSRFIDEKLFF. CDR3 nucleotide sequence: TGTGCCAGCAGCCGGAGTCGGTTTATCGATGAAAAACTGTTTTTT.

This sequence joins TRBV10-3 and TRBJ1-6; TRBD1 might be the D (5 bases). This CDR3 has 13 residues. Germline V gene lookup returns CDR1 ENHRY and CDR2 SYGVKD. V was clipped by 4 bases and J by 4 bases, with 5 bases between them. The CDR3 here is CAISGQYNSPLHF. The CDR3 nucleotides are TGTGCCATCAGTGGACAGTATAATTCACCCCTCCACTTT.

This clone has just one count. The chain's CDR3 is CASSQDRQGDQPQHF. CDR3 nucleotides: TGTGCCAGCAGCCAAGATCGACAGGGAGATCAGCCCCAGCATTTT. The rearrangement uses TRBV4-2 and TRBJ1-5; 7 bases agree with TRBD1. Losses at the gene ends were 0 bases for V and 5 bases for J; bases not matched to a gene: 4. This CDR3 region has 15 residues. The germline V gene encodes CDR1 LGHNA and CDR2 YNFKEQ.

This clone was observed a few times. Different DNA sequences within this sample yield the same CDR3. V is TRBV5-4 and J is TRBJ2-7; TRBD1 agrees at 8 bases. The V gene's germline CDR1 is SGHNT and CDR2 YYREEE (reference sequence). This CDR3 comprises 13 residues. The V and J ends lost 4 bases and 2 bases, in that order; junction bases with no gene match: 2. CDR3 sequence (DNA): TGTGCCAGCAGCCAGGGACAGGCCTACGAGCAGTACTTC. It is translated as CASSQGQAYEQYF.

To note about this clone: This may stem from a read error, because a much larger clone lies one nucleotide away. At the DNA level, this CDR3 is encoded by other sequences in the same sample as well. The V and J genes are TRBV18 and TRBJ2-2; D remains unclear. The ends were cut back, 1 base at V and 7 bases at J, with 1 base in the middle. The germline V gene encodes CDR1 KGHSH and CDR2 LQKENI. This CDR3 contains 11 residues. The CDR3 DNA sequence: TGTGCCAGCTCACCACTCGGGGAGCTGTTTTTT. It specifies CASSPLGELFF.

This clone was detected a few times. The J gene is TRBJ2-7, the V gene TRBV13, with 8 positions matching TRBD2. V dropped 1 base and J dropped 2; count of bases not matched to a gene: 1. Germline values: CDR1 PRHDT, CDR2 FYEKMQ (reference sequence). The CDR3 is 14 amino acids. The chain's CDR3 is CASSLAGGTYEQYF. As DNA, the CDR3 is TGTGCCAGCAGCTTAGCGGGGGGGACCTACGAGCAGTACTTC.